This T cell receptor beta chain originates from a study of cytomegalovirus exposure and HLA in healthy donors. Study results and caveats: CMV serostatus stood as the only immune exposure information on hand. When analyzed later, the rates of TCR association showed variation by HLA locus, with DRB1 the most and HLA-C the fewest. In a later analysis, TCR beta V- and J-gene trimming showed a link to a missense DCLRE1C variant.

Germline assignment: CDR1 GTSNPN and CDR2 SVGIG (reference sequence). The V end lost 3 bases, the J end lost 1 base, and 5 bases lay between the germline ends. This CDR3 contains 12 residues. Primers: 60 Vbeta forward and 13 Jbeta reverse. TCRdb's table, derived via immunoSEQ multiplex PCR, lists solely in-frame clones and lacks some. The data contain approximately 150,000 clones, roughly 70% of them singletons. Concerning this clone: As yet, its antigen is unknown.

This receptor was identified in a man aged 30 to 45 in good health and CMV-seropositive. This chain connects TRBV30 to TRBJ2-3; D remains unclear. Sequenced material: PBMCs. CDR3 nucleotide sequence: TGTGCCTGGAGCACGGGCACAGATACGCAGTATTTT. Translating it yields CAWSTGTDTQYF.